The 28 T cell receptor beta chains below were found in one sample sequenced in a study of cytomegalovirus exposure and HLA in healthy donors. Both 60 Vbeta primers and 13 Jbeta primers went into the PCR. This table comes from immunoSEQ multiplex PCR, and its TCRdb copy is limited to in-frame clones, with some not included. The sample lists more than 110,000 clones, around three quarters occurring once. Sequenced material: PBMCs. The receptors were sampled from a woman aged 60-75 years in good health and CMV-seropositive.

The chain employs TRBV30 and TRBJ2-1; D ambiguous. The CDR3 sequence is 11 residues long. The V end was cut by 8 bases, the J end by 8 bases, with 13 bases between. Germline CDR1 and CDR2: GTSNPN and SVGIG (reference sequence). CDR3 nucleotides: TGTGCCCTTTCCCTCTTCGATGAGCAGTTCTTC. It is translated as CALSLFDEQFF. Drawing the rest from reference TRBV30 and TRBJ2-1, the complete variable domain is SQTIHQWPATLVQPVGSPLSLECTVEGTSNPNLYWYRQAAGRGLQLLFYSVGIGQISSEVPQNLSASRPQDRQFILSSKKLLLSDSGFYLCALSLFDEQFFGPGTRLTVL.

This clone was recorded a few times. CDR3 sequence reads: CASSWGVEAFF. In nucleotides, the CDR3 is TGTGCCAGCAGCTGGGGGGTGGAAGCTTTCTTT. This chain links TRBV5-6 with TRBJ1-1, with D maybe TRBD1 (5 bases). V lost 3 bases and J lost 8, with 8 bases in between. The CDR3 runs to 11 residues. The V gene's germline CDR1 is SGHDT and CDR2 YYEEEE.

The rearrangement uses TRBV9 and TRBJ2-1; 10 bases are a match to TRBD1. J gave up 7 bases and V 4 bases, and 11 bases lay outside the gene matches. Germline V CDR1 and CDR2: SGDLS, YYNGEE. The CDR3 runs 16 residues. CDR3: CASSYPGQGTHNEQFF. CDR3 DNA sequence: TGTGCCAGCAGCTATCCGGGACAGGGGACTCATAATGAGCAGTTCTTC.

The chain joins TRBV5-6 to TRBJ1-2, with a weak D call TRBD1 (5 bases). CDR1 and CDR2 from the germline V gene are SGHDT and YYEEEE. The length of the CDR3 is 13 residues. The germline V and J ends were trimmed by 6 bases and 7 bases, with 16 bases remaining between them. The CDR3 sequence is CASTSDKGSGYTF. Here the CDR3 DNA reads TGTGCCAGCACCTCGGACAAAGGCTCTGGCTACACCTTC.

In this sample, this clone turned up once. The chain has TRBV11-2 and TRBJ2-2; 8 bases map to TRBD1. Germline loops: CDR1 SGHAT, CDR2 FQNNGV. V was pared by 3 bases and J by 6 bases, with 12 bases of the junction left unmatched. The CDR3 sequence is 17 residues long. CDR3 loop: CASSFRQGALLAGELFF. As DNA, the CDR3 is TGTGCCAGCAGCTTCCGGCAGGGGGCTTTATTGGCCGGGGAGCTGTTTTTT.

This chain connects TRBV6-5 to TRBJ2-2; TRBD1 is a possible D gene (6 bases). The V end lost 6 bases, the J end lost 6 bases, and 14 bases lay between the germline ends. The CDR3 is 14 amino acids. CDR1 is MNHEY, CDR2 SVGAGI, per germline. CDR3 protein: CASRAQGVSGELFF. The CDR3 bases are TGTGCCAGCAGAGCACAGGGTGTTTCCGGGGAGCTGTTTTTT.

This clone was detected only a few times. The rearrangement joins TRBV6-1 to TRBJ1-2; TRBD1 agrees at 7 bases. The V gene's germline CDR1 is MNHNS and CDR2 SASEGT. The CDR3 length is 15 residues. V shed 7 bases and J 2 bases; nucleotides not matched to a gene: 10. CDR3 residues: CASKPRTGSNYGYTF. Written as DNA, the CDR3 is TGTGCCAGCAAGCCAAGGACAGGTTCGAACTATGGCTACACCTTC.

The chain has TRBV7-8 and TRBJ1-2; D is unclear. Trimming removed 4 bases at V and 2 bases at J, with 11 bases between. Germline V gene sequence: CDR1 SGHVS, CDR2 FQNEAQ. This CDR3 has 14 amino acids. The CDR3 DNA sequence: TGTGCCAGCAGCTCCCCAGGCAGGAACTATGGCTACACCTTC. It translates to CASSSPGRNYGYTF.

The CDR3 spells CASRYNYKEETQYF. In DNA, the CDR3 is TGTGCCAGCAGGTACAACTATAAAGAAGAGACCCAGTACTTC. The chain employs TRBV6-1 and TRBJ2-5; D ambiguous. CDR1 is MNHNS and CDR2 is SASEGT in the germline V gene. The CDR3 has 14 amino acids. V was clipped by 6 bases and J by 3 bases, with 14 bases between them.

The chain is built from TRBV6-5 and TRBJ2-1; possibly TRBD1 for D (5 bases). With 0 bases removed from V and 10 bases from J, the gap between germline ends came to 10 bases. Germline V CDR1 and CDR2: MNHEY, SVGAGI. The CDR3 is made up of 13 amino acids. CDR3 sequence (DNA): TGTGCCAGCAGTTACTCAGTTTACAGGGAGCAGTTCTTC. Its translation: CASSYSVYREQFF.

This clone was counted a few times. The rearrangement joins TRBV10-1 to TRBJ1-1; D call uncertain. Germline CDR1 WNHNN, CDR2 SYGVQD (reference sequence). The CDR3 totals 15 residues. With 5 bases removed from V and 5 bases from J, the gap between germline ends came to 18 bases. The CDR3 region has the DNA TGCGCCAGCAGTCCCGGACTAGGGATGGGAACTGAAGCTTTCTTT. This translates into CASSPGLGMGTEAFF.

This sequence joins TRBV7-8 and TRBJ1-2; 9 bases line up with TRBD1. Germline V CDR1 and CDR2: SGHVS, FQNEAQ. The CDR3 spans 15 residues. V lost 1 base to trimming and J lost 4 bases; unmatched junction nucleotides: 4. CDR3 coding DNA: TGTGCCAGCAGCTTAGGGACAGGGGCGGGCTATGGCTACACCTTC. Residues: CASSLGTGAGYGYTF.

The chain's CDR3 is CASSSGTSGGEQFF. The CDR3 DNA reads as TGTGCCAGCAGCTCCGGGACTAGCGGCGGTGAGCAGTTCTTC. This chain joins TRBV7-6 and TRBJ2-1; 11 bases fit TRBD2. The CDR3 runs 14 residues. The ends lost 4 bases at V and 9 bases at J; junction bases unmatched: 5. Germline V gives CDR1 SGHVS, CDR2 FNYEAQ.

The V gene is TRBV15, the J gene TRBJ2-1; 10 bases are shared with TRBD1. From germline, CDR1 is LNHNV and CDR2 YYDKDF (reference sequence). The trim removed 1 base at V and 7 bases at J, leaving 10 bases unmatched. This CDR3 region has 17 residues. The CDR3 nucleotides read TGTGCCACCAGCAGAGCAGAGGGGACAGGGGTTGGGAATGAGCAGTTCTTC. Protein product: CATSRAEGTGVGNEQFF.

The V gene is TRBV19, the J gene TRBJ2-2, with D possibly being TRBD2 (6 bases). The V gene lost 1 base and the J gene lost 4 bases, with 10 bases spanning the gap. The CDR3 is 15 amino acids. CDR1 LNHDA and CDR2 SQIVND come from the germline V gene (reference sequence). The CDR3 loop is CASSIAGVPTGELFF. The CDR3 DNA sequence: TGTGCCAGTAGTATAGCGGGAGTCCCCACCGGGGAGCTGTTTTTT.

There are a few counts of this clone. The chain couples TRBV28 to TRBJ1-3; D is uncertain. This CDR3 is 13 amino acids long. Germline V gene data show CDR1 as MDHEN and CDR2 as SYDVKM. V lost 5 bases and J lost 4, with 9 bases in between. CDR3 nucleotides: TGTGCCAGCAGTGAGAATCCCGGAAACACCATATATTTT. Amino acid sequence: CASSENPGNTIYF.

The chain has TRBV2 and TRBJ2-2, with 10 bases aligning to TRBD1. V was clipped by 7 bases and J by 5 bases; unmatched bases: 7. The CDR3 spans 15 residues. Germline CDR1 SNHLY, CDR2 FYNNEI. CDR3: CASIPGQGLTGELFF. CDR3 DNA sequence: TGTGCCAGCATTCCGGGACAGGGGTTAACCGGGGAGCTGTTTTTT.

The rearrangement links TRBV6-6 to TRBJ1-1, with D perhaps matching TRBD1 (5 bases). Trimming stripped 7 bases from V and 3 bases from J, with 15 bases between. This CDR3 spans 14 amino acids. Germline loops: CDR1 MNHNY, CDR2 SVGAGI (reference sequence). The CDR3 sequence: CASIYGGGDTEAFF. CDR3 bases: TGTGCCAGCATCTACGGGGGTGGGGACACTGAAGCTTTCTTT.

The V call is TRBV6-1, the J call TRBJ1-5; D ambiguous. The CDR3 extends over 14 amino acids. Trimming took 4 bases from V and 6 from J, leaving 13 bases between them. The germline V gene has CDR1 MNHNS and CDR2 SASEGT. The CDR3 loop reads CASSVDGRGQPQHF. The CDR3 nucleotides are TGTGCCAGCAGTGTTGACGGGCGGGGTCAGCCCCAGCATTTT.

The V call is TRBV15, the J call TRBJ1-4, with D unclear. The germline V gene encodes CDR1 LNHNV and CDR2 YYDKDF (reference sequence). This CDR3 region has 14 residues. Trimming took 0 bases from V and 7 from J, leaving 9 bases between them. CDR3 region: CATSREGRAEKLFF. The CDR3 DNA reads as TGTGCCACCAGCAGAGAGGGGAGGGCTGAAAAACTGTTTTTT.

CDR3 in amino acids: CASSRTRDYEQYF. The CDR3 region has the DNA TGTGCCAGCAGCCGTACGCGTGACTACGAGCAGTACTTC. The chain is built from TRBV7-2 and TRBJ2-7; D not certain. The CDR3 is 13 amino acids. Trimming pared 5 bases from V and 3 bases from J, leaving 11 bases between. The germline V gene has CDR1 SGHTA and CDR2 FQGNSA.

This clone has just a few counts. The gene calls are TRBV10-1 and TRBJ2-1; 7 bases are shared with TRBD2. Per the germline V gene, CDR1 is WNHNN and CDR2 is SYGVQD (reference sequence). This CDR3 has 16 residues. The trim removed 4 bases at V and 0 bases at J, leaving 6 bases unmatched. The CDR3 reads CASSVAGTTSYNEQFF. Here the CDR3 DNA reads TGCGCCAGCAGTGTAGCCGGGACTACCTCCTACAATGAGCAGTTCTTC.

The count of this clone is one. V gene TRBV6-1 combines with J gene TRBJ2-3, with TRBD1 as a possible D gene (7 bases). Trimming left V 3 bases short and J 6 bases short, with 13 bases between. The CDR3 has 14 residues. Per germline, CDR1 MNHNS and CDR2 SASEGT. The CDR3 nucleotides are TGTGCCAGCAGTGATTCCAGGGGGAGGGATACGCAGTATTTT. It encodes CASSDSRGRDTQYF.

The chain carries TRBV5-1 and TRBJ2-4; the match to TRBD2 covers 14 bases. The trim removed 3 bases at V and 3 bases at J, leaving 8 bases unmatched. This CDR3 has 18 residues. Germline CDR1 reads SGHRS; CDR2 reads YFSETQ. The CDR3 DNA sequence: TGCGCCAGCAGCTCTGGGGGACTAGCGGGAGCGGGCAAAAACATTCAGTACTTC. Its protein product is CASSSGGLAGAGKNIQYF.

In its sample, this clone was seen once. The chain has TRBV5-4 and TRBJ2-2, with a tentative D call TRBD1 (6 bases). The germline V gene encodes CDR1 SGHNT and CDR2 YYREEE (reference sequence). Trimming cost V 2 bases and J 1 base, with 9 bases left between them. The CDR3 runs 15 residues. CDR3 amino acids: CASSFGTLNTGELFF. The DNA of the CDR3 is TGTGCCAGCAGCTTTGGGACACTGAACACCGGGGAGCTGTTTTTT.

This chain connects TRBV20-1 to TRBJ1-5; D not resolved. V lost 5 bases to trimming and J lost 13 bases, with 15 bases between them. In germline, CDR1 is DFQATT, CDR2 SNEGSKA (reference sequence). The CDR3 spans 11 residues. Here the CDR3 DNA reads TGCAGTGCTGTCGAGGGTTGTTTACAGCATTTT. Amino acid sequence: CSAVEGCLQHF.

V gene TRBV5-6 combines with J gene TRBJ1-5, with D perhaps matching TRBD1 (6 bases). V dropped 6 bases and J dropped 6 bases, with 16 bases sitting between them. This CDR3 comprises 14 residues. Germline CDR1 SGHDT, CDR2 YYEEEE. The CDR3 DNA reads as TGTGCCAGCACCCGAGGGGGAGTAAGTCAGCCCCAGCATTTT. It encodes CASTRGGVSQPQHF.

The CDR3 DNA reads TGTGCCAGCAGCGACTCCGGGACAGCCAAGCCGCAGTACTTC. Its protein is CASSDSGTAKPQYF. The chain carries TRBV28 and TRBJ2-7; 7 nucleotides line up with TRBD1. Trimming removed 6 bases from V and 9 bases from J; junction bases left unmatched: 14. Germline V gives CDR1 MDHEN, CDR2 SYDVKM. The CDR3 has 14 amino acids.